The 18 T cell receptor beta chains below all came from one sample that was sequenced in a study of OX40 agonist ivuxolimab in advanced cancers. Clones were read by immunoSEQ multiplex PCR, and TCRdb kept only the in-frame ones, dropping some. The repertoire holds about 76,000 clones, with over 75% as singletons. This specimen consisted of CD4+ or CD8+ T cells sorted from blood, obtained in a trial of the OX40 agonist ivuxolimab. These receptors originate from an adult with an advanced solid tumor such as melanoma, head and neck, liver or kidney cancer.

The chain joins TRBV2 to TRBJ2-3; D unclear. Trimming removed 4 bases at V and 0 bases at J, with 11 bases between. CDR1 and CDR2 (germline): SNHLY, FYNNEI. CDR3 length: 15 amino acids. CDR3: CASSAPILSTDTQYF. In nucleotides, the CDR3 is TGTGCCAGCAGTGCACCCATTCTTAGCACAGATACGCAGTATTTT.

V gene TRBV5-1 combines with J gene TRBJ2-3; 12 nucleotides align to TRBD2. Trimming cost V 4 bases and J 4 bases; bases outside gene matches: 7. The CDR3 totals 16 residues. The V gene's germline CDR1 is SGHRS and CDR2 YFSETQ. The CDR3 loop reads CASSLATSGSADTQYF. The DNA of the CDR3 is TGCGCCAGCAGCCTAGCGACTAGCGGGAGCGCAGATACGCAGTATTTT.

The chain is built from TRBV9 and TRBJ1-1; 8 bases fit TRBD1. The ends lost 0 bases at V and 4 bases at J; junction bases unmatched: 5. CDR1 is SGDLS, CDR2 YYNGEE, per germline. The CDR3 runs 15 residues. The DNA for the CDR3 is TGTGCCAGCAGCGTAGCTGACAGGGGTCTCACTGAAGCTTTCTTT. Protein product: CASSVADRGLTEAFF.

The chain employs TRBV25-1 and TRBJ1-4; D gene unclear. Germline V gene data show CDR1 as MGHDK and CDR2 as SYGVNS. V lost 7 bases and J 6 bases, leaving 21 bases between the germline ends. The CDR3 consists of 16 residues. CDR3 loop: CASTNSGNPIHEKLFF. Here the CDR3 DNA reads TGTGCCAGCACCAATTCCGGGAACCCTATACATGAAAAACTGTTTTTT. The full variable domain, in which reference TRBV25-1 and TRBJ1-4 provide the parts outside the CDR3, is EADIYQTPRYLVIGTGKKITLECSQTMGHDKMYWYQQDPGMELHLIHYSYGVNSTEKGDLSSESTVSRIRTEHFPLTLESARPSHTSQYLCASTNSGNPIHEKLFFGSGTQLSVL.

On this clone: Its ends do not fully match the called genes, so a read error is possible. The chain employs TRBV6-9 and TRBJ2-4, with D maybe TRBD2 (5 bases). The CDR3 is 12 amino acids. Germline CDR1 MNHGY, CDR2 SVAAGI. DNA for the CDR3: TGTGCCAGCAGTTACGAAGGACTCCGGGCCGACTTC. This gives the protein CASSYEGLRADF.

The genes are TRBV9 and TRBJ2-1; D may be TRBD1 (6 bases). V dropped 0 bases and J dropped 1 base, with 11 bases sitting between them. Germline CDR1 reads SGDLS; CDR2 reads YYNGEE. The CDR3 has 16 amino acids. The CDR3 nucleotides are TGTGCCAGCAGCGTAGGATACAGGGCTTCCTACAATGAGCAGTTCTTC. Its translation is CASSVGYRASYNEQFF.

The chain employs TRBV7-2 and TRBJ1-2, with D perhaps TRBD1 (5 bases). V was trimmed by 3 bases and J by 8 bases, leaving 13 bases between them. The CDR3 spans 13 residues. Germline V gene data show CDR1 as SGHTA and CDR2 as FQGNSA. DNA of the CDR3: TGTGCCAGCAGCTTGTTGGGGGAAGGAGGCTACACCTTC. Translation: CASSLLGEGGYTF.

The chain couples TRBV11-2 to TRBJ1-4; D might be TRBD1 (5 bases). The CDR3 extends over 16 amino acids. V lost 4 bases to trimming and J lost 1 base, with 13 bases between them. Looked up from germline, CDR1 is SGHAT and CDR2 is FQNNGV. The CDR3 protein is CASSYRDLRTNEKLFF. CDR3 DNA sequence: TGTGCCAGCAGCTACCGGGACCTACGAACTAATGAAAAACTGTTTTTT.

J is TRBJ1-4 and V is TRBV7-2; the D is unclear. Germline values: CDR1 SGHTA, CDR2 FQGNSA. This CDR3 is built from 14 residues. Trimming removed 5 bases at V and 0 bases at J, with 7 bases between. This CDR3 is CASSRAATNEKLFF. The CDR3 nucleotides are TGTGCCAGCAGCCGAGCCGCAACTAATGAAAAACTGTTTTTT.

This rearrangement joins TRBV19 to TRBJ1-3; weak D call: TRBD1 (5 bases). The V gene lost 5 bases and the J gene lost 2 bases, with 16 bases spanning the gap. In germline, CDR1 is LNHDA, CDR2 SQIVND (reference sequence). CDR3 length: 16 residues. The CDR3 sequence is CASSGAGSYAGNTIYF. CDR3 sequence (DNA): TGTGCCAGTAGTGGAGCAGGGAGTTATGCTGGAAACACCATATATTTT.

This clone showed up just once. V usage is TRBV6-5 and J usage is TRBJ2-7; 7 bases are a match to TRBD1. Germline CDR1 and CDR2: MNHEY and SVGAGI. This CDR3 comprises 14 residues. The V segment lost 6 bases and the J segment 0 bases; nucleotides outside the gene matches: 5. The CDR3 sequence: CASRPSGGSYEQYF. CDR3 coding DNA: TGTGCCAGCAGGCCCTCAGGGGGCTCCTACGAGCAGTACTTC.

The gene calls are TRBV15 and TRBJ2-1; D may correspond to TRBD1 or TRBD2 (5 bases each). Trimming removed 0 bases at V and 7 bases at J, with 22 bases between. This CDR3 region has 18 residues. Germline-derived CDR1 and CDR2 are LNHNV and YYDKDF (reference sequence). This chain's CDR3 is CATSRDGGWEATPNEQFF. The CDR3 DNA is TGTGCCACCAGCAGAGATGGGGGATGGGAAGCCACGCCGAATGAGCAGTTCTTC.

The chain combines TRBV14 with TRBJ2-3; 12 nucleotides agree with TRBD2. The V and J ends lost 2 bases and 6 bases, in that order; junction bases with no gene match: 18. The CDR3 totals 20 residues. In germline, CDR1 is SGHDN, CDR2 FVKESK. Here the CDR3 reads CASSQPWDRGLAGTSDTQYF. The CDR3 nucleotides read TGTGCCAGCAGCCAACCGTGGGACCGAGGACTAGCGGGGACGTCGGATACGCAGTATTTT.

This chain connects TRBV5-1 to TRBJ2-7; unclear D gene. Germline V gene sequence: CDR1 SGHRS, CDR2 YFSETQ. This CDR3 spans 13 amino acids. V lost 0 bases, J lost 4 bases, and 8 bases lay in between. Here the CDR3 DNA reads TGCGCCAGCAGCTTGGAGGGTACTTACGAGCAGTACTTC. It codes for CASSLEGTYEQYF.

J is TRBJ1-4 and V is TRBV7-9, with D unresolved. In germline, CDR1 is SEHNR, CDR2 FQNEAQ (reference sequence). There are 16 residues in the CDR3. V dropped 1 base and J dropped 8 bases, with 17 bases sitting between them. The CDR3 is CASSLVSGVDLEKLFF. In DNA form, the CDR3 reads TGTGCCAGCAGCTTAGTGTCAGGCGTTGATTTGGAAAAACTGTTTTTT.

This chain links TRBV11-2 with TRBJ2-3; D remains ambiguous. Germline V gene lookup returns CDR1 SGHAT and CDR2 FQNNGV. The CDR3 length is 11 residues. Trimming took off 3 bases at V and 4 bases at J, with 2 bases between the two ends. The chain's CDR3 is CASSLADTQYF. CDR3 in DNA: TGTGCCAGCAGCTTGGCAGATACGCAGTATTTT.

The chain recombines TRBV6-6 with TRBJ2-2; D not resolved. Germline V gene data show CDR1 as MNHNY and CDR2 as SVGAGI (reference sequence). V dropped 10 bases and J dropped 3 bases, with 12 bases sitting between them. CDR3 length: 13 amino acids. This chain's CDR3 is CATPTSDTGELFF. Here the CDR3 DNA reads TGTGCCACCCCCACCTCGGACACCGGGGAGCTGTTTTTT.

The chain uses TRBV15 and TRBJ1-1, with TRBD1 matching over 7 bases. The CDR3 length is 12 residues. After removal of 8 bases from V and 1 base from J, the junction contained 1 base not matched to a gene. Germline CDR1 reads LNHNV; CDR2 reads YYDKDF (reference sequence). The chain's CDR3 is CATRQGNTEAFF. The CDR3, as DNA: TGTGCCACCCGACAGGGGAACACTGAAGCTTTCTTT.